This paragraph reports one T cell receptor (beta chain). The data are from a study of blood T cell repertoires in COVID-19. Whole-study context: Whether acute or convalescent, the COVID-19 samples came from the United States, Italy and Spain. PBMCs, B-cell-depleted T cells, or T cells were the source of the cDNA or gDNA that made up the material.

This CDR3 spans 15 amino acids. Germline values: CDR1 SGHAT, CDR2 FQNNGV. Trimming removed 2 bases at V and 4 bases at J, with 14 bases between. Methods used by the authors: How many nucleated cells were present was estimated from reference gene primer amplification. TCRdb keeps only in-frame clones here, not all; method: immunoSEQ multiplex PCR. The DNA gave D and trimming, while V, J and clone size come from that table. The profile shows about 78,000 clones, roughly 86% of them singletons. This TCR derives from a man in his fifties or sixties with active or convalescent COVID-19. The J gene is TRBJ2-5, the V gene TRBV11-2; TRBD1 is a possible D gene (6 bases). Sequences were obtained from peripheral blood. CDR3 in amino acids: CASSLISGAGETQYF. DNA of the CDR3: TGTGCCAGCAGCTTAATTTCAGGGGCGGGAGAGACCCAGTACTTC.